The 24 T cell receptor beta chains below were found in one sample sequenced in a study of cytomegalovirus exposure and HLA in healthy donors (dated by TCRdb to 2015 to 2018). The library was produced with the immunoSEQ multiplex PCR assay. For the multiplex PCR, a mixture combining 60 forward primers for TCR Vbeta segments and 13 reverse primers for TCR Jbeta segments was used. TCRdb stores this immuneACCESS table with in-frame sequences only. Part of the clones is absent; in the studies checked, under half of the shortfall reflects unresolved V genes, and no reason is known for the rest. The table for this sample lists 150,000 or so clones; around 80% of them were counted only once. The leading ten clones occupy approximately 13% of the sample. Sequencing input: PBMCs. These receptors all stem from a man aged 35-49 years in good health and CMV-seropositive.

The V call is TRBV19, the J call TRBJ1-2, with TRBD1 matching 10 bases. V lost 4 bases, J lost 4 bases, and 12 bases stayed unmatched. Germline V CDR1 and CDR2: LNHDA, SQIVND (reference sequence). This CDR3 comprises 17 residues. In DNA form, the CDR3 reads TGTGCCAGTAGTAATCCCTCAGGACAGGGGGTTCCCTATGGCTACACCTTC. Translated: CASSNPSGQGVPYGYTF. Based on the CDR3 plus reference TRBV19 and TRBJ1-2, the full variable domain is DGGITQSPKYLFRKEGQNVTLSCEQNLNHDAMYWYRQDPGQGLRLIYYSQIVNDFQKGDIAEGYSVSREKKESFPLTVTSAQKNPTAFYLCASSNPSGQGVPYGYTFGSGTRLTVV.

The V gene is TRBV2, the J gene TRBJ2-7; weak D call: TRBD2 (6 bases). The CDR3 contains 14 residues. Germline V gives CDR1 SNHLY, CDR2 FYNNEI. Trimming shortened V by 8 bases and J by 2 bases, and 16 bases separated the two germline ends. CDR3: CASSPGLNPYEQYF. The CDR3 DNA reads TGTGCCAGCTCACCGGGACTGAATCCCTACGAGCAGTACTTC.

The V gene is TRBV14, the J gene TRBJ1-3; 10 nucleotides match TRBD1. The CDR3 extends over 15 amino acids. With 5 bases clipped from V and 3 bases from J, the junction kept 4 bases outside the gene matches. Germline CDR1 is SGHDN and CDR2 is FVKESK. CDR3 nucleotide sequence: TGTGCCAGCAGCTCGACAGGGGGCCATGGAAACACCATATATTTT. It yields the protein CASSSTGGHGNTIYF.

This clone occurred a few times. The CDR3 region is CAISDPGLAGGANEQFF. Written as DNA, the CDR3 is TGTGCCATCAGTGACCCGGGACTAGCGGGAGGGGCAAATGAGCAGTTCTTC. The rearrangement joins TRBV10-3 to TRBJ2-1; TRBD2 aligns across 16 bases. The germline gives CDR1 ENHRY, CDR2 SYGVKD. This CDR3 has 17 residues. The J segment lost 7 bases and the V segment lost 3 bases, leaving 6 bases of the junction unmatched.

J is TRBJ2-7 and V is TRBV2; 13 bases map to TRBD2. CDR3 length equals 14 residues. Germline V gives CDR1 SNHLY, CDR2 FYNNEI. J was trimmed by 7 bases and V by 6 bases; bases with no gene match: 6. The CDR3 region is CASRGTSGIGEQYF. CDR3 in DNA: TGTGCCAGCAGGGGGACTAGCGGGATTGGTGAGCAGTACTTC.

The rearrangement links TRBV28 to TRBJ1-4, with 8 bases identical to TRBD1. The CDR3 runs to 14 residues. Germline CDR1 is MDHEN and CDR2 is SYDVKM. V gave up 6 bases and J gave up 7 bases; unmatched junction bases: 7. CDR3 bases: TGTGCCAGCAGAACAGGGGGGGGATCTGAAAAACTGTTTTTT. Its protein is CASRTGGGSEKLFF.

The chain recombines TRBV5-4 with TRBJ1-2, with TRBD1 identical over 8 bases. V shed 4 bases and J 8 bases; nucleotides not matched to a gene: 7. CDR1 and CDR2 from the germline V gene are SGHNT and YYREEE (reference sequence). This CDR3 region has 13 residues. In DNA form, the CDR3 reads TGTGCCAGCAGCGAGGGGGGACAGGTCGGCTACACCTTC. Translated, it gives CASSEGGQVGYTF.

The V gene is TRBV11-2, the J gene TRBJ2-7, with D maybe TRBD2 (5 bases). V lost 5 bases and J lost 4, with 15 bases in between. The CDR3 spans 14 residues. Germline lookup yields CDR1 SGHAT and CDR2 FQNNGV. The CDR3 sequence: CASSKEVPAYEQYF. The DNA for the CDR3 is TGTGCCAGCAGCAAGGAGGTACCGGCATACGAGCAGTACTTC.

The rearrangement links TRBV10-1 to TRBJ2-5, with D possibly TRBD2 on 5 matching bases. The CDR3 sequence is 15 residues long. Germline CDR1 and CDR2: WNHNN and SYGVQD (reference sequence). V lost 2 bases to trimming and J lost 3 bases, with 13 bases between them. The CDR3 sequence is CASSEMRSGEETQYF. CDR3 nucleotides: TGCGCCAGCAGTGAGATGAGGAGCGGCGAAGAGACCCAGTACTTC.

The CDR3 nucleotides read TGTGCCAGCAGTTTAGGCAGCTACGAGCAGTACTTC. Translating it yields CASSLGSYEQYF. The gene calls are TRBV28 and TRBJ2-7; D unresolved. Germline CDR1 and CDR2: MDHEN and SYDVKM. The CDR3 loop spans 12 amino acids. The V end was cut by 2 bases, the J end by 3 bases, with 5 bases between.

This chain links TRBV7-9 with TRBJ2-7; no firm D call. V lost 1 base, J lost 4 bases, and 11 bases lay in between. CDR1 and CDR2 (germline): SEHNR, FQNEAQ (reference sequence). The CDR3 has 14 amino acids. Here the CDR3 reads CASSLVVHPYEQYF. The DNA of the CDR3 is TGTGCCAGCAGCTTAGTTGTACACCCTTACGAGCAGTACTTC.

The chain couples TRBV5-4 to TRBJ1-4; D perhaps matches TRBD1 (5 bases). Germline V gene lookup returns CDR1 SGHNT and CDR2 YYREEE (reference sequence). There are 14 residues in the CDR3. V was clipped by 4 bases and J by 5 bases, with 12 bases between them. The CDR3 DNA is TGTGCCAGCAGCATAGACAGATCCAATGAAAAACTGTTTTTT. Amino acids: CASSIDRSNEKLFF.

The DNA of the CDR3 is TGTGCCAGCAGCGTAGAACCCTTGGTCGGTAGCGGTCGAGAGACCCAGTACTTC. Protein sequence: CASSVEPLVGSGRETQYF. The rearrangement uses TRBV9 and TRBJ2-5, with TRBD2 as a possible D gene (6 bases). CDR1 is SGDLS, CDR2 YYNGEE, per germline. V dropped 0 bases and J dropped 4 bases, with 22 bases sitting between them. The CDR3 covers 18 residues.

J is TRBJ1-1 and V is TRBV7-9, with TRBD1 matching over 7 bases. The CDR3 loop spans 16 amino acids. The V segment lost 6 bases and the J segment 0 bases; nucleotides outside the gene matches: 10. Germline assignment: CDR1 SEHNR and CDR2 FQNEAQ (reference sequence). The CDR3 DNA is TGTGCCAGCAGTCCCTCGACAGGGCGAATGAACACTGAAGCTTTCTTT. Amino acid sequence: CASSPSTGRMNTEAFF.

In its sample, this clone was seen a few times. The chain links TRBV2 to TRBJ1-4; the D is unclear. The CDR3 consists of 12 residues. Trimming took off 7 bases at V and 6 bases at J, with 9 bases between the two ends. CDR1 and CDR2 from the germline V gene are SNHLY and FYNNEI. CDR3 amino acids: CASNGGYEKLFF. CDR3 in DNA: TGTGCCAGCAACGGCGGCTATGAAAAACTGTTTTTT.

The J gene is TRBJ2-1, the V gene TRBV27, with D perhaps matching TRBD2 (5 bases). The CDR3 is 13 residues long. V gave up 10 bases and J gave up 5 bases, with 15 bases separating them. From germline, CDR1 is MNHEY and CDR2 SMNVEV (reference sequence). CDR3 sequence (DNA): TGTGCCACCTCCGGGATTCTTAACAATGAGCAGTTCTTC. It translates to CATSGILNNEQFF.

V usage is TRBV7-9 and J usage is TRBJ2-1; D gene ambiguous. V was shortened by 5 bases and J by 8 bases, with 16 bases between the two germline ends. Looked up from germline, CDR1 is SEHNR and CDR2 is FQNEAQ (reference sequence). This CDR3 is built from 14 residues. The DNA for the CDR3 is TGTGCCAGCAGCGCCCCCCTTAGCTGGCATGAGCAGTTCTTC. Its protein product is CASSAPLSWHEQFF. Using reference TRBV7-9 and TRBJ2-1 for the parts outside the CDR3, the full variable domain is DTGVSQNPRHKITKRGQNVTFRCDPISEHNRLYWYRQTLGQGPEFLTYFQNEAQLEKSRLLSDRFSAERPKGSFSTLEIQRTEQGDSAMYLCASSAPLSWHEQFFGPGTRLTVL.

The V call is TRBV15, the J call TRBJ2-7; weak D call: TRBD1 (5 bases). The CDR3 runs to 13 residues. V was pared by 0 bases and J by 10 bases, with 13 bases between. Germline V gives CDR1 LNHNV, CDR2 YYDKDF (reference sequence). The CDR3 DNA reads TGTGCCACCAGCAGAGAGATGAGTCAGGGCCAGTACTTC. Amino acid sequence: CATSREMSQGQYF.

The CDR3: CASSRQASSYNSPLHF. CDR3 nucleotides: TGTGCCAGCAGCCGCCAAGCGAGCTCCTATAATTCACCCCTCCACTTT. This chain uses TRBV5-4 with TRBJ1-6; D uncertain. The germline V and J ends were trimmed by 4 bases and 0 bases, with 11 bases remaining between them. The germline CDR1 and CDR2 sequences are SGHNT and YYREEE (reference sequence). The CDR3 is made up of 16 amino acids.

The rearrangement joins TRBV19 to TRBJ1-2; TRBD1 matches at 12 bases. V lost 6 bases and J lost 7; bases outside the gene matches: 6. Germline V gene data show CDR1 as LNHDA and CDR2 as SQIVND (reference sequence). The CDR3 is 14 amino acids. The DNA of the CDR3 is TGTGCCAGTAGCCCGGGACAGGGGGCGTCTGGCTACACCTTC. Protein sequence: CASSPGQGASGYTF.

The chain carries TRBV6-1 and TRBJ1-1; D uncertain. This CDR3 region has 13 residues. Between the trimmed V and J ends, which lost 2 bases and 11 bases, there was a span of 15 bases. CDR1 and CDR2 from the germline V gene are MNHNS and SASEGT. This CDR3 is CASSERQAHDAFF. DNA of the CDR3: TGTGCCAGCAGTGAAAGGCAGGCTCACGATGCTTTCTTT.

As for this clone: One junction end does not reproduce the germline sequence, and a read error may be involved. The chain couples TRBV28 to TRBJ1-5; D unclear. The CDR3 totals 12 residues. Germline values: CDR1 MDHEN, CDR2 SYDVKM. CDR3 loop: CASSLYRYQIQF. As DNA, the CDR3 is TGTGCCAGCAGTTTATACCGATATCAGATCCAATTT.

This chain links TRBV5-6 with TRBJ2-7; the match to TRBD2 covers 8 bases. CDR1 is SGHDT and CDR2 is YYEEEE in the germline V gene. The CDR3 totals 14 residues. V shed 2 bases, J shed 6 bases, and the junction held 7 bases outside the gene matches. CDR3 sequence reads: CASSFSGIPSEQYF. The DNA of the CDR3 is TGTGCCAGCAGCTTTAGCGGGATTCCCTCCGAGCAGTACTTC.

This sequence joins TRBV29-1 and TRBJ2-3, with 11 positions matching TRBD2. Per germline, CDR1 SQVTM and CDR2 ANQGSEA. The V gene end was trimmed by 7 bases and the J gene end by 2 bases; junction bases not matched to a gene: 8. The CDR3 runs 15 residues. The CDR3 DNA is TGCAGCGCCCAAAAGGGACTAGCGGTCACAGATACGCAGTATTTT. Its protein is CSAQKGLAVTDTQYF.